This TCR beta chain derives from a study of CD8+CD57+ T cells in acquired aplastic anemia. Study background: Quantities of DNA derived from sorted CD4+ and CD8+ cells averaged around 3 ug.

The CDR3 is 14 amino acids. The V and J ends lost 5 bases and 2 bases, in that order; junction bases with no gene match: 5. Sequencing involved patients with CD8+CD57+ cell expansion previously shown by flow cytometry. Patients, without exception, had severe acquired aplastic anemia. TCR beta VDJ and CDR3 profiles were obtained from a genomic DNA template. TCRdb itself ran the reads through MiXCR, one entry per CDR3 protein. This table holds some 150,000 distinct CDR3 sequences, roughly two thirds found once. Sequencing used sorted CD4+, CD8+, or CD8+CD57+ T cells (not recorded which) from PBMCs. The chain recombines TRBV12-3 or TRBV12-4 with TRBJ2-7; 8 positions match TRBD1. The TCR comes from a human donor with aplastic anemia. CDR3 protein: CASSPAGGAYEQYF. The CDR3 bases are TGTGCCAGCAGTCCGGCAGGGGGCGCCTACGAGCAGTACTTC.